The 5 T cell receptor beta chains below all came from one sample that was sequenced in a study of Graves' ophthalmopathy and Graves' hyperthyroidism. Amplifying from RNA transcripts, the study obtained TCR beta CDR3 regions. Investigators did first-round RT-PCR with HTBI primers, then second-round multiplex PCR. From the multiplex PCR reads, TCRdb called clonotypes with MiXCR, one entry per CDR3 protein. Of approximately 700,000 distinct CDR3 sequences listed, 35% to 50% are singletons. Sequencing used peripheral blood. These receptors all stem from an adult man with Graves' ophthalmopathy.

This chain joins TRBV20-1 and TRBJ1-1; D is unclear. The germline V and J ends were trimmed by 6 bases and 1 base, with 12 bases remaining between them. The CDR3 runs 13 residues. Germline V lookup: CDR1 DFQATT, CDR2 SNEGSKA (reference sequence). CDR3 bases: TGCAGTGCAACCCCCCAGGAGAACACTGAAGCTTTCTTT. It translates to CSATPQENTEAFF.

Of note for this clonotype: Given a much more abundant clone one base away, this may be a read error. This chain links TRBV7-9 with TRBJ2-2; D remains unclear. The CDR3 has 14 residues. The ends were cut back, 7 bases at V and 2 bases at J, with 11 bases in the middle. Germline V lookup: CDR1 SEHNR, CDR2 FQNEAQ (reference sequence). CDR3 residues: CASNSSTNTGELFF. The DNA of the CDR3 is TGTGCCAGCAACAGCTCCACAAACACCGGGGAGCTGTTTTTT. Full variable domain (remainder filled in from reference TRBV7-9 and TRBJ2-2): DTGVSQNPRHKITKRGQNVTFRCDPISEHNRLYWYRQTLGQGPEFLTYFQNEAQLEKSRLLSDRFSAERPKGSFSTLEIQRTEQGDSAMYLCASNSSTNTGELFFGEGSRLTVL.

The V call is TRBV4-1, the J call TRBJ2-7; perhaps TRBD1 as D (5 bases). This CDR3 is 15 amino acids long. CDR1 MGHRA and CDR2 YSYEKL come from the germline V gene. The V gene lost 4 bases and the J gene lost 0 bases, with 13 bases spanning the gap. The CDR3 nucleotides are TGCGCCAGCAGCCTCGACAGTCTGAGCTCCTACGAGCAGTACTTC. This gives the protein CASSLDSLSSYEQYF.

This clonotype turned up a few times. The CDR3 spells CASSFLAGGPGELFF. The CDR3 bases are TGTGCCAGCAGCTTCCTAGCGGGGGGGCCCGGGGAGCTGTTTTTT. The J gene is TRBJ2-2, the V gene TRBV7-3; 12 positions match TRBD2. V gave up 3 bases and J gave up 6 bases; unmatched junction bases: 2. The CDR3 sequence is 15 residues long. In germline, CDR1 is SGHTA, CDR2 FQGTGA.

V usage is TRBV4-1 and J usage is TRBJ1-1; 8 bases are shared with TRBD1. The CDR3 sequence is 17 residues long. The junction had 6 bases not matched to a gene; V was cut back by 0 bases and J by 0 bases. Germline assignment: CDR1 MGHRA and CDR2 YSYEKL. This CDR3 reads CASSQEGTGPMNTEAFF. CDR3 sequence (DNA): TGCGCCAGCAGCCAAGAGGGGACAGGACCCATGAACACTGAAGCTTTCTTT.